Listed here are 19 T cell receptor beta chains from one sample, sequenced in a study of CD8+ T cells in alopecia areata. The sample's treatment: oral pan-JAK inhibitor, 5-10 mg twice daily. Sequencing relied on a cDNA template that was reverse transcribed from extracted RNA. The table came from immunoSEQ multiplex PCR; TCRdb's copy has only in-frame clones and leaves some out. The data contain more than 90,000 clones, about three fifths of them singletons. The sample consisted of CD8+ T cells sorted from blood, taken at week 4, from a patient treated with tofacitinib. The receptors shown here come from a human donor with alopecia areata.

The chain joins TRBV4-1 to TRBJ1-1; no firm D call. CDR1 is MGHRA and CDR2 is YSYEKL in the germline V gene. There are 13 residues in the CDR3. V was clipped by 2 bases and J by 1 base, with 5 bases between them. CDR3 sequence reads: CASSQSTNTEAFF. Written as DNA, the CDR3 is TGCGCCAGCAGCCAATCAACGAACACTGAAGCTTTCTTT.

This clone was detected only a few times. This CDR3 reads CSGTGGTMNTGELFF. As DNA, the CDR3 is TGCAGCGGGACCGGGGGGACTATGAACACCGGGGAGCTGTTTTTT. This sequence joins TRBV29-1 and TRBJ2-2; TRBD2 agrees at 7 bases. From germline, CDR1 is SQVTM and CDR2 ANQGSEA. Trimming took 7 bases from V and 1 from J; bases not matched to a gene: 9. This CDR3 has 15 residues.

The V gene is TRBV9, the J gene TRBJ2-3, with TRBD1 identical over 9 bases. The germline CDR1 and CDR2 sequences are SGDLS and YYNGEE. Trimming took 3 bases from V and 6 from J; bases not matched to a gene: 5. The CDR3 is made up of 14 amino acids. Here the CDR3 DNA reads TGTGCCAGCAGCGGACAGGGGGTGTTGGATACGCAGTATTTT. It is translated as CASSGQGVLDTQYF. Full variable domain (outside the CDR3, taken from reference TRBV9 and TRBJ2-3): DSGVTQTPKHLITATGQRVTLRCSPRSGDLSVYWYQQSLDQGLQFLIQYYNGEERAKGNILERFSAQQFPDLHSELNLSSLELGDSALYFCASSGQGVLDTQYFGPGTRLTVL.

CDR3 loop: CASSPGQFYGYTF. In DNA form, the CDR3 reads TGTGCCAGCAGCCCGGGACAGTTCTATGGCTACACCTTC. The chain combines TRBV27 with TRBJ1-2, with 7 bases that match TRBD1. Germline values: CDR1 MNHEY, CDR2 SMNVEV (reference sequence). This CDR3 contains 13 residues. V lost 6 bases to trimming and J lost 4 bases; unmatched junction nucleotides: 5.

The chain links TRBV29-1 to TRBJ2-7; D gene ambiguous. V gave up 4 bases and J gave up 3 bases, with 7 bases separating them. Looked up from germline, CDR1 is SQVTM and CDR2 is ANQGSEA. The CDR3 totals 11 residues. CDR3 coding DNA: TGCAGCGTTGGCTCGGGCTACGAGCAGTACTTC. It codes for CSVGSGYEQYF.

This clone was recorded only once. This chain connects TRBV30 to TRBJ1-5, with 7 bases identical to TRBD1. V was pared by 5 bases and J by 6 bases, with 7 bases of the junction left unmatched. The germline CDR1 and CDR2 sequences are GTSNPN and SVGIG (reference sequence). The CDR3 sequence is 13 residues long. CDR3 protein: CAWDTGVGQPQHF. The CDR3 nucleotides read TGTGCCTGGGACACAGGGGTAGGTCAGCCCCAGCATTTT.

V is TRBV18 and J is TRBJ2-1, with TRBD2 matching 9 bases. Losses at the gene ends were 2 bases for V and 3 bases for J; bases not matched to a gene: 5. Per the germline V gene, CDR1 is KGHSH and CDR2 is LQKENI. This CDR3 is built from 16 residues. The CDR3 loop reads CASSPGSSGDYNEQFF. CDR3 DNA: TGTGCCAGCTCACCAGGGTCTAGCGGGGACTACAATGAGCAGTTCTTC. The complete variable domain, with remaining parts taken from reference TRBV18 and TRBJ2-1, reads NAGVMQNPRHLVRRRGQEARLRCSPMKGHSHVYWYRQLPEEGLKFMVYLQKENIIDESGMPKERFSAEFPKEGPSILRIQQVVRGDSAAYFCASSPGSSGDYNEQFFGPGTRLTVL.

V is TRBV9 and J is TRBJ1-1, with TRBD1 identical over 8 bases. V gave up 4 bases and J gave up 1 base; unmatched junction bases: 6. Germline CDR1 is SGDLS and CDR2 is YYNGEE. The length of the CDR3 is 15 residues. In nucleotides, the CDR3 is TGTGCCAGCAGCTCGTACGACAGGGGGAACACTGAAGCTTTCTTT. Translated: CASSSYDRGNTEAFF.

The rearrangement joins TRBV11-2 to TRBJ2-5, with TRBD1 matching 8 bases. CDR3 length equals 14 residues. Trimming took 5 bases from V and 3 from J; bases not matched to a gene: 5. CDR1 is SGHAT and CDR2 is FQNNGV in the germline V gene. The CDR3 is CASSTWTGKETQYF. DNA of the CDR3: TGTGCCAGCAGCACCTGGACAGGGAAAGAGACCCAGTACTTC.

This chain links TRBV7-2 with TRBJ2-7; D unclear. The germline CDR1 and CDR2 sequences are SGHTA and FQGNSA. V lost 5 bases and J 5 bases, leaving 19 bases between the germline ends. The CDR3 is 15 amino acids. The DNA of the CDR3 is TGTGCCAGCAGCCCAACACATTTAGGCACTGACGAGCAGTACTTC. Translation: CASSPTHLGTDEQYF.

The chain carries TRBV2 and TRBJ2-3; TRBD2 matches at 8 bases. J gave up 6 bases and V 5 bases, and 10 bases lay outside the gene matches. CDR3 size: 15 residues. Germline values: CDR1 SNHLY, CDR2 FYNNEI. Here the CDR3 DNA reads TGTGCCAGCAGTCTCGGGACTAGGTCATCTGATACGCAGTATTTT. This codes for CASSLGTRSSDTQYF. Drawing the rest from reference TRBV2 and TRBJ2-3, the complete variable domain is EPEVTQTPSHQVTQMGQEVILRCVPISNHLYFYWYRQILGQKVEFLVSFYNNEISEKSEIFDDQFSVERPDGSNFTLKIRSTKLEDSAMYFCASSLGTRSSDTQYFGPGTRLTVL.

This sequence joins TRBV27 and TRBJ2-7; D is unclear. Per germline, CDR1 MNHEY and CDR2 SMNVEV (reference sequence). The CDR3 contains 12 residues. V was clipped by 2 bases and J by 4 bases, with 6 bases between them. DNA of the CDR3: TGTGCCAGCAGTTTAAATGGGTACGAGCAGTACTTC. Translating it yields CASSLNGYEQYF.

The chain carries TRBV9 and TRBJ2-7; 7 bases map to TRBD1. The CDR3 contains 14 residues. The trim removed 3 bases at V and 2 bases at J, leaving 5 bases unmatched. The germline gives CDR1 SGDLS, CDR2 YYNGEE. In DNA form, the CDR3 reads TGTGCCAGCAGCGCAGGACAGGTCCCCTACGAGCAGTACTTC. It is translated as CASSAGQVPYEQYF.

In this sample, this clone turned up a few times. This rearrangement joins TRBV5-6 to TRBJ1-1; D gene uncertain. CDR3 length: 12 residues. Per the germline V gene, CDR1 is SGHDT and CDR2 is YYEEEE. V dropped 0 bases and J dropped 9 bases, with 9 bases sitting between them. The CDR3 spells CASSLGSGKAFF. The CDR3 DNA reads TGTGCCAGCAGCTTGGGTTCAGGCAAAGCTTTCTTT. The whole variable domain, remainder taken from reference TRBV5-6 and TRBJ1-1, is DAGVTQSPTHLIKTRGQQVTLRCSPKSGHDTVSWYQQALGQGPQFIFQYYEEEERQRGNFPDRFSGHQFPNYSSELNVNALLLGDSALYLCASSLGSGKAFFGQGTRLTVV.

The V call is TRBV29-1, the J call TRBJ1-6; 7 bases align to TRBD1. Unmatched junction bases numbered 11, after V lost 5 bases and J lost 10 bases. Germline CDR1 is SQVTM and CDR2 is ANQGSEA. The CDR3 sequence is 14 residues long. This CDR3 reads CSVCTGEWGSPLHF. Here the CDR3 DNA reads TGCAGCGTTTGTACAGGGGAATGGGGGTCACCCCTCCACTTT.

This clone has just a few counts. The chain has TRBV7-9 and TRBJ1-2; D gene uncertain. The ends were cut back, 1 base at V and 7 bases at J, with 4 bases in the middle. The germline V gene has CDR1 SEHNR and CDR2 FQNEAQ (reference sequence). There are 11 residues in the CDR3. In DNA form, the CDR3 reads TGTGCCAGCAGCTTAGGCGCTGGCTACACCTTC. Translated, it gives CASSLGAGYTF. Full variable domain (rest looked up from reference TRBV7-9 and TRBJ1-2): DTGVSQNPRHKITKRGQNVTFRCDPISEHNRLYWYRQTLGQGPEFLTYFQNEAQLEKSRLLSDRFSAERPKGSFSTLEIQRTEQGDSAMYLCASSLGAGYTFGSGTRLTVV.

In this sample, this clone turned up a few times. The chain has TRBV29-1 and TRBJ1-1; D is uncertain. V shed 2 bases and J shed 1 base, with 8 bases lying between them. CDR3 length: 13 residues. Germline values: CDR1 SQVTM, CDR2 ANQGSEA. The CDR3 nucleotides are TGCAGCGTTGAATGGGAGGGGAACACTGAAGCTTTCTTT. Its translation: CSVEWEGNTEAFF. Full variable domain (rest looked up from reference TRBV29-1 and TRBJ1-1): SAVISQKPSRDICQRGTSLTIQCQVDSQVTMMFWYRQQPGQSLTLIATANQGSEATYESGFVIDKFPISRPNLTFSTLTVSNMSPEDSSIYLCSVEWEGNTEAFFGQGTRLTVV.

The CDR3 here is CASSQGQGGNQPQHF. The CDR3 region has the DNA TGTGCCAGCAGTCAGGGACAGGGGGGCAATCAGCCCCAGCATTTT. The genes are TRBV6-4 and TRBJ1-5, with 11 bases lining up with TRBD1. CDR1 MRHNA and CDR2 SNTAGT come from the germline V gene. The CDR3 loop spans 15 amino acids. Trimming took 5 bases from V and 2 from J; bases not matched to a gene: 2.

The rearrangement joins TRBV7-2 to TRBJ2-7; possibly TRBD2 for D (6 bases). The germline V gene encodes CDR1 SGHTA and CDR2 FQGNSA. With 6 bases removed from V and 5 bases from J, the gap between germline ends came to 14 bases. The CDR3 covers 13 residues. As DNA, the CDR3 is TGTGCCAGCAGTTGGGGAGGCGGGGACGAGCAGTACTTC. It encodes CASSWGGGDEQYF.